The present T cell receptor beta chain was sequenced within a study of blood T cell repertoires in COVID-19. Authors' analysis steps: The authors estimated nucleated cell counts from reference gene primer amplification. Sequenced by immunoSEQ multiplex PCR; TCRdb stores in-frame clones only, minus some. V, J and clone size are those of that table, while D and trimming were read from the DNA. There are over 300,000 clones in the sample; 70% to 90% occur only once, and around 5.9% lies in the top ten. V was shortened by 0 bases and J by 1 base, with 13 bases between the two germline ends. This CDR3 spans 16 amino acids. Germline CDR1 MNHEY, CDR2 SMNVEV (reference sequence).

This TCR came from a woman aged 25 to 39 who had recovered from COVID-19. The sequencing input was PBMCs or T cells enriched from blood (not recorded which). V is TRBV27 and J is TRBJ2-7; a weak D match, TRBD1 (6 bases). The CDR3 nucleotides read TGTGCCAGCAGTTTATCTGGGGGCCAGGGGTCCTACGAGCAGTACTTC. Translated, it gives CASSLSGGQGSYEQYF.